One sample yielded the 11 T cell receptor beta chains listed below, sequenced in a study of control samples from healthy donors and cancer patients. Sequenced by immunoSEQ multiplex PCR; TCRdb stores in-frame clones only, minus some. This sample has 120,000 or so clones; about 93% occur once, and the top ten carry 1.7%. The sequenced sample consisted of PBMCs. These receptors came from a man aged 50-59 years with head and neck cancer.

The gene calls are TRBV28 and TRBJ1-1, with D maybe TRBD1 (6 bases). Germline values: CDR1 MDHEN, CDR2 SYDVKM. V lost 5 bases to trimming and J lost 2 bases, with 18 bases between them. CDR3 size: 16 residues. The CDR3 protein is CASSGGGAVTNTEAFF. The CDR3 DNA reads as TGTGCCAGCAGTGGTGGGGGCGCAGTGACCAACACTGAAGCTTTCTTT.

This clone was observed once. The J gene is TRBJ1-1, the V gene TRBV9; D is uncertain. V was pared by 6 bases and J by 2 bases, with 11 bases between. The germline CDR1 and CDR2 sequences are SGDLS and YYNGEE. CDR3 length: 13 residues. CDR3 nucleotides: TGTGCCAGCAACCTATCACCAAACACTGAAGCTTTCTTT. This translates into CASNLSPNTEAFF.

V gene TRBV4-1 combines with J gene TRBJ2-7; the D gene is possibly TRBD1 (5 bases). The CDR3 length is 14 residues. Germline V gene lookup returns CDR1 MGHRA and CDR2 YSYEKL. Trimming pared 3 bases from V and 0 bases from J, leaving 9 bases between. As DNA, the CDR3 is TGCGCCAGCAGCCATGGGGCAGGCTCCTACGAGCAGTACTTC. Protein: CASSHGAGSYEQYF.

V usage is TRBV19 and J usage is TRBJ1-1, with unresolved D. The V end lost 4 bases, the J end lost 2 bases, and 8 bases lay between the germline ends. The germline V gene encodes CDR1 LNHDA and CDR2 SQIVND (reference sequence). The CDR3 extends over 13 amino acids. CDR3 DNA: TGTGCCAGTAGTACGACCATTAACACTGAAGCTTTCTTT. Translating gives CASSTTINTEAFF. The entire variable domain, with the rest obtained from reference TRBV19 and TRBJ1-1, is as follows: DGGITQSPKYLFRKEGQNVTLSCEQNLNHDAMYWYRQDPGQGLRLIYYSQIVNDFQKGDIAEGYSVSREKKESFPLTVTSAQKNPTAFYLCASSTTINTEAFFGQGTRLTVV.

In this sample, this clone turned up once. This chain links TRBV5-1 with TRBJ1-2; no clear D gene. V shed 4 bases and J shed 0 bases, with 10 bases lying between them. The CDR3 covers 14 residues. Germline assignment: CDR1 SGHRS and CDR2 YFSETQ. CDR3 in DNA: TGCGCCAGCAGCCCCAGCGGCACTAACTATGGCTACACCTTC. The encoded protein is CASSPSGTNYGYTF.

The chain is built from TRBV7-9 and TRBJ1-2; D is unresolved. The CDR3 has 15 residues. Germline V CDR1 and CDR2: SEHNR, FQNEAQ (reference sequence). With 0 bases removed from V and 2 bases from J, the gap between germline ends came to 10 bases. The chain's CDR3 is CASSLATRQNYGYTF. The CDR3 nucleotides read TGTGCCAGCAGCTTAGCTACCAGGCAGAACTATGGCTACACCTTC.

This clone has just one count. V is TRBV6-2 or TRBV6-3 and J is TRBJ1-1; 7 bases line up with TRBD1. This CDR3 is built from 14 residues. Germline V gene sequence: CDR1 MNHEY, CDR2 SVGEGT. Trimming took 4 bases from V and 5 from J; bases not matched to a gene: 7. The CDR3 DNA reads TGTGCCAGCAGTTCCCCCAGGGGGAGAACTGAAGCTTTCTTT. Translating gives CASSSPRGRTEAFF.

The chain recombines TRBV6-5 with TRBJ2-2, with D possibly matching TRBD1 (8 bases). Germline V CDR1 and CDR2: MNHEY, SVGAGI. The CDR3 contains 15 residues. V dropped 8 bases and J dropped 0 bases, with 13 bases sitting between them. CDR3 in DNA: TGTGCCAGCCGAACAGGGGGGGCGAACACCGGGGAGCTGTTTTTT. Its translation is CASRTGGANTGELFF.

The V and J genes are TRBV5-1 and TRBJ2-1, with 11 bases that match TRBD2. This CDR3 region has 16 residues. The trim removed 2 bases at V and 0 bases at J, leaving 1 base unmatched. Germline CDR1 reads SGHRS; CDR2 reads YFSETQ. As DNA, the CDR3 is TGCGCCAGCAGCTTCCTAGCGGGGGGCTCCTACAATGAGCAGTTCTTC. This encodes CASSFLAGGSYNEQFF.

The J gene is TRBJ2-1, the V gene TRBV6-2 or TRBV6-3; D may be TRBD1 or TRBD2 (5 bases each). The V end lost 6 bases, the J end lost 2 bases, and 14 bases lay between the germline ends. Germline V gene lookup returns CDR1 MNHEY and CDR2 SVGEGT. The length of the CDR3 is 15 residues. The CDR3 nucleotides are TGTGCCAGCAGCCCTGCAGGGAGCCCCTACAATGAGCAGTTCTTC. This codes for CASSPAGSPYNEQFF.

The V call is TRBV2, the J call TRBJ2-7; no firm D call. The germline V and J ends were trimmed by 4 bases and 9 bases, with 13 bases remaining between them. The CDR3 is 12 amino acids. Germline CDR1 and CDR2: SNHLY and FYNNEI. CDR3 DNA sequence: TGTGCCAGCAGTGTGGGCTCATCGGGGCAGTACTTC. Its translation: CASSVGSSGQYF.